This T cell receptor beta chain was sequenced for a study of early T cells in non-severe SARS-CoV-2 infection. This clonotype showed up just a few times. No antigen is known for it. Trimming took 7 bases from V and 1 from J, leaving 13 bases between them. In germline, CDR1 is SNHLY, CDR2 FYNNEI. This CDR3 spans 14 amino acids. Whole-study findings and limits: Clonotype matching in VDJdb favored anti-spike CD8 responses and did not capture private and CD4 specificities.

TCRdb recomputed calls from the 5' RACE reads with MiXCR, one row per CDR3 protein. The sample has tens of thousands of distinct CDR3 sequences, over 10% seen once. The V call is TRBV2, the J call TRBJ1-1; D gene uncertain. The receptor was derived from an adult who was a healthcare worker with PCR-confirmed SARS-CoV-2 infection or an uninfected control (not recorded which). The specimen sequenced was whole blood. CDR3 residues: CASIPQRTNTEAFF. The CDR3 nucleotides read TGTGCCAGCATTCCCCAACGGACGAACACTGAAGCTTTCTTT.